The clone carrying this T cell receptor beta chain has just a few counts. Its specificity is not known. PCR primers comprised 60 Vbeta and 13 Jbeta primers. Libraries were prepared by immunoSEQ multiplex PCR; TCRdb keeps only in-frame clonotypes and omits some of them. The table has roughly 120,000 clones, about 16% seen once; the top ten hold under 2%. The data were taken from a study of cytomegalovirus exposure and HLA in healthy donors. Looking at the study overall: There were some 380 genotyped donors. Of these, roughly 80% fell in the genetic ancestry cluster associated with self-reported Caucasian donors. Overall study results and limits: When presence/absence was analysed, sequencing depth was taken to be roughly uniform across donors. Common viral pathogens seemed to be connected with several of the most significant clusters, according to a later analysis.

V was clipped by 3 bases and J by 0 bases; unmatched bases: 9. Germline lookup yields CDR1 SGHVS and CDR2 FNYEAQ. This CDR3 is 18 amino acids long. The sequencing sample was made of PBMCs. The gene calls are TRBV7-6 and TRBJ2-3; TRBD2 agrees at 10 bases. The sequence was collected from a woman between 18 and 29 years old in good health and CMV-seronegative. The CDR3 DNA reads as TGTGCCAGCAGCTTGGGAGTTAGCGGGGGGCAGAGCACAGATACGCAGTATTTT. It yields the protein CASSLGVSGGQSTDTQYF.